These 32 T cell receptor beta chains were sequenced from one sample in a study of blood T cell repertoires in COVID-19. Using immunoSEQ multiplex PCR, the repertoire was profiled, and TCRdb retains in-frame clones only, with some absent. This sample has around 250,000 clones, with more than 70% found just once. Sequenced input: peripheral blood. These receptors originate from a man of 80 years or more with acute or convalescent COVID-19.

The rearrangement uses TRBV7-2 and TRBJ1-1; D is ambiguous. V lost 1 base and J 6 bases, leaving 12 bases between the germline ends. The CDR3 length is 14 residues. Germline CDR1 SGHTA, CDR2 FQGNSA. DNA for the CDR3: TGTGCCAGCAGCTTAGAAAGAGCGACCGCTGAAGCTTTCTTT. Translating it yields CASSLERATAEAFF.

CDR3 coding DNA: TGTGCCACCAGTGACTACGGGACAGGTTACAATGAGCAGTTCTTC. It specifies CATSDYGTGYNEQFF. The chain employs TRBV24-1 and TRBJ2-1; 8 nucleotides agree with TRBD1. From germline, CDR1 is KGHDR and CDR2 SFDVKD. Unmatched junction bases numbered 5, after V lost 4 bases and J lost 4 bases. CDR3 size: 15 residues.

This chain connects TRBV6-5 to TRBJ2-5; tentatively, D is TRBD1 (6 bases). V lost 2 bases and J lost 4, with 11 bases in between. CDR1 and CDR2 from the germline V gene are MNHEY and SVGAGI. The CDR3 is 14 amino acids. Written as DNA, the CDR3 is TGTGCCAGCAGTTACGACAGGAGCCGAGAGACCCAGTACTTC. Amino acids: CASSYDRSRETQYF.

The CDR3 DNA reads TGTGCCAGCAGCTCCTTAGAGAATTCACCCCTCCACTTT. It encodes CASSSLENSPLHF. The rearrangement joins TRBV7-2 to TRBJ1-6; D is ambiguous. From germline, CDR1 is SGHTA and CDR2 FQGNSA. This CDR3 contains 13 residues. V was shortened by 4 bases and J by 7 bases, with 8 bases between the two germline ends.

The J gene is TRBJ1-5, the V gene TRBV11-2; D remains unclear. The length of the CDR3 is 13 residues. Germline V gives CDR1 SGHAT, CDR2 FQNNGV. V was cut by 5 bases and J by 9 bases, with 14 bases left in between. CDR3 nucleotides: TGTGCCAGCAGCCCCGGTTTTTTTGGGCCCCAGCATTTT. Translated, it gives CASSPGFFGPQHF.

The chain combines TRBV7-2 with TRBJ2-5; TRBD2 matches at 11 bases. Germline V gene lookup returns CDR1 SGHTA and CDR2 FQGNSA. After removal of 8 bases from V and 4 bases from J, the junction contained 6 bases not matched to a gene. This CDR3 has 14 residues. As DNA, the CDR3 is TGTGCCAGCGGGCCTGGACTAGCGGGAGAGACCCAGTACTTC. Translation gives CASGPGLAGETQYF.

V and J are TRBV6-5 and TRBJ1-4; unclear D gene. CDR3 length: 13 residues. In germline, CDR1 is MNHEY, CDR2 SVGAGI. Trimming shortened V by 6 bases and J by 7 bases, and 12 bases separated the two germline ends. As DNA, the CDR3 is TGTGCCAGCAGACCCGGCGGTTTTGAAAAACTGTTTTTT. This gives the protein CASRPGGFEKLFF.

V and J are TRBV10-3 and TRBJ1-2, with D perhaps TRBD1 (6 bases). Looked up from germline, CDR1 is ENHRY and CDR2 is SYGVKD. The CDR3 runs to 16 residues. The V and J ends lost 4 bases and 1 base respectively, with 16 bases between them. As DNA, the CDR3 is TGTGCCATCAGTGGGGGGCAGGGAAGGTATAACTATGGCTACACCTTC. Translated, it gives CAISGGQGRYNYGYTF.

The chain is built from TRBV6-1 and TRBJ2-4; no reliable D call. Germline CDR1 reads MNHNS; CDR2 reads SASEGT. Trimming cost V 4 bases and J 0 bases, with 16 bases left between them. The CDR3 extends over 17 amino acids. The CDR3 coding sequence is TGTGCCAGCAGTGCATACAGACCCGTCTTAGCCAAAAACATTCAGTACTTC. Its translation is CASSAYRPVLAKNIQYF.

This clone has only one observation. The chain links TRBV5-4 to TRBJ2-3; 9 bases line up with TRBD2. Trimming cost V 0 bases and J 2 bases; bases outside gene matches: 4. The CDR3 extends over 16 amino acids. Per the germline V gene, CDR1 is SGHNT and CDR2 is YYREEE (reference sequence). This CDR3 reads CASSLGGGAYTDTQYF. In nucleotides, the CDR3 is TGTGCCAGCAGCTTGGGCGGGGGGGCTTACACAGATACGCAGTATTTT.

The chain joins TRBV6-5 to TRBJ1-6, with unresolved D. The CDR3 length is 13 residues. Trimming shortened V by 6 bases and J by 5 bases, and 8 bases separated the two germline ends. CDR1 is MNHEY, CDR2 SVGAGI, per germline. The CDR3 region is CASREHNNSPLHF. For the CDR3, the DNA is TGTGCCAGCAGGGAGCATAATAATTCACCCCTCCACTTT.

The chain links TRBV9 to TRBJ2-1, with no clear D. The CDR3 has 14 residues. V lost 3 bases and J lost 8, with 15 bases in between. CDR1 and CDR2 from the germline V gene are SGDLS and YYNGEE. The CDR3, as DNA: TGTGCCAGCAGCGACGTATCCTCAGGCGATGAGCAGTTCTTC. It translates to CASSDVSSGDEQFF.

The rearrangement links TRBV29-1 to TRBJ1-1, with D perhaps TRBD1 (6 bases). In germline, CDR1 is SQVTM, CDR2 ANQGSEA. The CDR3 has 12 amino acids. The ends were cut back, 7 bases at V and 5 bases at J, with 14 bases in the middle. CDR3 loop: CSARGGGTEAFF. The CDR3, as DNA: TGCAGCGCCAGAGGGGGTGGGACTGAAGCTTTCTTT.

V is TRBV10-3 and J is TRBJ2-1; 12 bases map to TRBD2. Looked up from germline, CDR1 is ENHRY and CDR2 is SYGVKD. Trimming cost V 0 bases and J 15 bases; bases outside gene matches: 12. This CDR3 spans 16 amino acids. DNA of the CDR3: TGTGCCATCAGTGAGTCCCGGACTAGCGGGAAGGGATTTAGGTTCTTC. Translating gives CAISESRTSGKGFRFF.

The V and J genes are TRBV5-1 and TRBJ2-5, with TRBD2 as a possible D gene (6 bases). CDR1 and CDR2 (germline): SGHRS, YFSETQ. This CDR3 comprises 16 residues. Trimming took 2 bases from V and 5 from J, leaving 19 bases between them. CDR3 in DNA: TGCGCCAGCAGCTTAGATTTAAGCGGGTTCGGGGAGACCCAGTACTTC. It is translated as CASSLDLSGFGETQYF. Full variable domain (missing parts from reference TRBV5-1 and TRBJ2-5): KAGVTQTPRYLIKTRGQQVTLSCSPISGHRSVSWYQQTPGQGLQFLFEYFSETQRNKGNFPGRFSGRQFSNSRSEMNVSTLELGDSALYLCASSLDLSGFGETQYFGPGTRLLVL.

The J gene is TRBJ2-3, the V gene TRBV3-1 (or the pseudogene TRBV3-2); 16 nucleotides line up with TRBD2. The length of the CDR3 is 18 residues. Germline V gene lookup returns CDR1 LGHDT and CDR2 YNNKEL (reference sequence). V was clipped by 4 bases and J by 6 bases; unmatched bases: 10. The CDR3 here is CASSLRPGLAGGFDTQYF. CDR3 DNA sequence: TGTGCCAGCAGCCTGCGTCCGGGACTAGCGGGAGGGTTTGATACGCAGTATTTT.

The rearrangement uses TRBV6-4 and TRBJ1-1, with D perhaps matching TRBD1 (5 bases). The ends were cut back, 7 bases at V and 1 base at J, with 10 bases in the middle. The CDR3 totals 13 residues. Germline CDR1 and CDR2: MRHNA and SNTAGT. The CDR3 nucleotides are TGTGCCAGCACGGAGGGGCCGAACACTGAAGCTTTCTTT. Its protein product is CASTEGPNTEAFF.

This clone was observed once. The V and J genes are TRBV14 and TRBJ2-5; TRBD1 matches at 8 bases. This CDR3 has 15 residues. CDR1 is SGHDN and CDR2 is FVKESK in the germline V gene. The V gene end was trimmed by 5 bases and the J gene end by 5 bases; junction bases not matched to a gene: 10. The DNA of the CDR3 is TGTGCCAGCAGCATCCGGACAGGGACGGGGGAGACCCAGTACTTC. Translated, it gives CASSIRTGTGETQYF.

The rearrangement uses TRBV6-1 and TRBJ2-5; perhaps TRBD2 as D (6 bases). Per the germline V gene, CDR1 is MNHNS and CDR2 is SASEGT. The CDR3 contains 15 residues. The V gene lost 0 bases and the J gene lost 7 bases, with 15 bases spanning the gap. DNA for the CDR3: TGTGCCAGCAGTGAAGCGCTCCTGGGACTGGGGACCCAGTACTTC. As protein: CASSEALLGLGTQYF.

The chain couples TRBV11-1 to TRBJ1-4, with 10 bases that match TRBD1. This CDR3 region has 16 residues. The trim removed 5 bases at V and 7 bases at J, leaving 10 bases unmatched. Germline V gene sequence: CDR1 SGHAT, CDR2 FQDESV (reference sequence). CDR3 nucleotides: TGTGCCAGCAGCAGAGGAAGGGGGACAGGGGTTGAAAAACTGTTTTTT. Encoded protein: CASSRGRGTGVEKLFF.

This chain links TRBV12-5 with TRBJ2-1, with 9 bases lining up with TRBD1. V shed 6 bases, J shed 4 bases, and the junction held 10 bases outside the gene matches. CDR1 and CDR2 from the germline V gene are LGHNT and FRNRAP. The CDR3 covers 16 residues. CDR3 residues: CASGRGQGQTYNEQFF. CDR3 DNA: TGTGCTAGTGGACGGGGACAGGGACAAACGTACAATGAGCAGTTCTTC.

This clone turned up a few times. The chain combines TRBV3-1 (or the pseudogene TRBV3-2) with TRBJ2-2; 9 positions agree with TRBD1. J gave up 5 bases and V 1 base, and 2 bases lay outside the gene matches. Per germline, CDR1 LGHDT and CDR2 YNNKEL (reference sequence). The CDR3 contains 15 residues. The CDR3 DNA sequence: TGTGCCAGCAGCCAAGCGGGACAGGGTACCGGGGAGCTGTTTTTT. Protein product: CASSQAGQGTGELFF.

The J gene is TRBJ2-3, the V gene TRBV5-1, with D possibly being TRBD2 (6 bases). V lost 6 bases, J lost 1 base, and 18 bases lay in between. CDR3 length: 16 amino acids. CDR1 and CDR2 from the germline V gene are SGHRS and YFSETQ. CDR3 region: CASTRELAGRTDTQYF. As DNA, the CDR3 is TGCGCCAGCACCCGGGAATTGGCGGGACGCACAGATACGCAGTATTTT.

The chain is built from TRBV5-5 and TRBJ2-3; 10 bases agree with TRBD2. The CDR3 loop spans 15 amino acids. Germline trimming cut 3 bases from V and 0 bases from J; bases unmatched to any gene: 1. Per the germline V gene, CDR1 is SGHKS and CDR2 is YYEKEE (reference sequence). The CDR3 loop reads CASSSLAGSTDTQYF. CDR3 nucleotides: TGTGCCAGCAGCTCACTAGCGGGGAGCACAGATACGCAGTATTTT.

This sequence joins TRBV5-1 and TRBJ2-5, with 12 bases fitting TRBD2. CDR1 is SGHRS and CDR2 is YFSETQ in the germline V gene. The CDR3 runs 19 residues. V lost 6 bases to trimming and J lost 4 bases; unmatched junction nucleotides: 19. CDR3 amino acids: CASTPGPSGGAKVVETQYF. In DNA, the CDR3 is TGCGCCAGCACCCCTGGGCCTAGCGGGGGGGCGAAGGTAGTAGAGACCCAGTACTTC.

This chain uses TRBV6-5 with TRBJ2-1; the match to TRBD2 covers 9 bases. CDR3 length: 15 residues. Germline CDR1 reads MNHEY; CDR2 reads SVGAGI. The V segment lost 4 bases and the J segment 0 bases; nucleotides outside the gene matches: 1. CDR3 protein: CASSSTSGSYNEQFF. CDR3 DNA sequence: TGTGCCAGCAGTTCGACTAGCGGCTCCTACAATGAGCAGTTCTTC.

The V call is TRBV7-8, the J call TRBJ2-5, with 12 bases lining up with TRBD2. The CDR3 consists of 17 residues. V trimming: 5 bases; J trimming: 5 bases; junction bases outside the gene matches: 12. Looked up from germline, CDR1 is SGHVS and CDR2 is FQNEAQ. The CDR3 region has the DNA TGTGCCAGCAGCCTCATGACTAGCGGGAGCTTTGGGGAGACCCAGTACTTC. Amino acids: CASSLMTSGSFGETQYF. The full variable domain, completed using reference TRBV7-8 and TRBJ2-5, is GAGVSQSPRYKVAKRGQDVALRCDPISGHVSLFWYQQALGQGPEFLTYFQNEAQLDKSGLPSDRFFAERPEGSVSTLKIQRTQQEDSAVYLCASSLMTSGSFGETQYFGPGTRLLVL.

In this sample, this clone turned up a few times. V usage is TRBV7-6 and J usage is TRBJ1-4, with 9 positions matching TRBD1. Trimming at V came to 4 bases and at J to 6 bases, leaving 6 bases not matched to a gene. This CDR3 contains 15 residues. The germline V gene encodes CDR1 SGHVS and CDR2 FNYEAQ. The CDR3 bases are TGTGCCAGCAGCTCAGGGGGACAGGGATATGAAAAACTGTTTTTT. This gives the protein CASSSGGQGYEKLFF.

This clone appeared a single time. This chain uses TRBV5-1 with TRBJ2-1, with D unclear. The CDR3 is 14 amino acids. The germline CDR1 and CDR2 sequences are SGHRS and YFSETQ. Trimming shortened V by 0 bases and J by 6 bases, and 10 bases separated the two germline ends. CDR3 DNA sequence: TGCGCCAGCAGCTTGGCTGGCACCGCCAATGAGCAGTTCTTC. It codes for CASSLAGTANEQFF.

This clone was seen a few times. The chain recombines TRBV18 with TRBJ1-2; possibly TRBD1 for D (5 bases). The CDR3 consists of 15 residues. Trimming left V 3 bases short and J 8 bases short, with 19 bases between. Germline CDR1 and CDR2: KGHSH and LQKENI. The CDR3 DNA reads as TGTGCCAGCTCACCGATGGGGGAGGGGATCTCCGGCTACACCTTC. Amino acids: CASSPMGEGISGYTF.

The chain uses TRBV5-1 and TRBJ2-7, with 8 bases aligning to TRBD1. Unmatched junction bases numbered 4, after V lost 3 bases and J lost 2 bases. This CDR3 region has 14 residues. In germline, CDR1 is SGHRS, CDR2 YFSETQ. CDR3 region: CASSSGQATYEQYF. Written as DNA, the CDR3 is TGCGCCAGCAGCTCGGGACAGGCTACCTACGAGCAGTACTTC.

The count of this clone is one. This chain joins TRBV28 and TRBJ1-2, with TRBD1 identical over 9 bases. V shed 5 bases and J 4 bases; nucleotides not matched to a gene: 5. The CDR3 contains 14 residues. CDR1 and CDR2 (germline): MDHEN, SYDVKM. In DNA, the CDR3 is TGTGCCAGCAGTGGGGACAGGGCAACCTATGGCTACACCTTC. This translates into CASSGDRATYGYTF.